The 5 T cell receptor beta chains listed next were all sequenced from one sample in a study of shared clonotypes between healthy human individuals (dated by TCRdb to 2019 to 2021). Library prep was done by the immunoSEQ multiplex PCR assay. Here the immuneACCESS table is served through TCRdb, limited to in-frame sequences with V and J called. Missing clones are a known gap in these copies; in checked studies unresolved V genes cover under half, and the rest lacks a known reason. This sample holds roughly 2,300,000 clones; approximately 90% were observed only once. The ten largest clones add up to around 0.4% of the sample. The sample consisted of naive CD4+ T cells from PBMCs. The cell subset or site label for this specimen denotes: CD45RA+ positively selected. These TCRs come from a young man in good health. Some clones in this sample may be carry-over from other donors' samples.

The chain couples TRBV2 to TRBJ2-5; D remains unclear. Trimming removed 2 bases from V and 5 bases from J, with 15 bases in between. This CDR3 is built from 15 residues. Germline CDR1 SNHLY, CDR2 FYNNEI. In nucleotides, the CDR3 is TGTGCCAGCAGTGAATGGATTGGTGCCGCGGAGACCCAGTACTTC. It translates to CASSEWIGAAETQYF.

CDR3 sequence (DNA): TGTGCCAGCTCACCACTCCCGTTAACAGATACGCAGTATTTT. This sequence encodes CASSPLPLTDTQYF. The chain has TRBV18 and TRBJ2-3; D not resolved. Germline V gene data show CDR1 as KGHSH and CDR2 as LQKENI. Trimming removed 1 base at V and 3 bases at J, with 8 bases between. The CDR3 runs 14 residues.

CDR3 protein: CASSFVNEKLFF. The CDR3 DNA reads as TGTGCCAGCAGCTTTGTTAATGAAAAACTGTTTTTT. The V gene is TRBV7-6, the J gene TRBJ1-4, with D hard to call. CDR3 size: 12 residues. Looked up from germline, CDR1 is SGHVS and CDR2 is FNYEAQ. V lost 3 bases and J 4 bases, leaving 3 bases between the germline ends.

The chain links TRBV5-6 to TRBJ2-5; no firm D call. The germline gives CDR1 SGHDT, CDR2 YYEEEE. The germline V and J ends were trimmed by 5 bases and 5 bases, with 16 bases remaining between them. The length of the CDR3 is 14 residues. The CDR3 DNA sequence: TGTGCCAGCAGGAACCCGGGCTCATGGGAGACCCAGTACTTC. Translating gives CASRNPGSWETQYF.

As concerns this clone: The same CDR3 is also encoded by other DNA sequences in this sample. The V and J genes are TRBV7-2 and TRBJ2-1; 8 nucleotides agree with TRBD2. V lost 5 bases, J lost 0 bases, and 3 bases stayed unmatched. In germline, CDR1 is SGHTA, CDR2 FQGNSA. The CDR3 contains 15 residues. DNA for the CDR3: TGTGCCAGCAGCCCAAGCGGGAGCTCCTACAATGAGCAGTTCTTC. Its translation is CASSPSGSSYNEQFF.